Sequencing of this T cell receptor (beta chain) was carried out in a study of cytomegalovirus exposure and HLA in healthy donors (TCRdb year 2017). Broadly, across the study: According to an earlier analysis of around 600 of the donors, about 179 million T cells yielded roughly 110 million unique TCR beta sequences and about 300 Gb of sequence data. An early release covering some 640 HLA-typed donors comprised approximately 290 gigabases of sequencing data and approximately 85 million unique TCR sequences. Among the approximately 400 genotyped donors, around 79% belonged to the genetic ancestry cluster associated with self-reported Caucasian donors. The study aimed to test whether cataloging public T cell receptors could reveal signatures of past pathogen exposure. The study used immunosequencing to profile the T cell repertoires of more than 650 subjects and linked those repertoires to cytomegalovirus serostatus. A separate validation cohort of roughly 130 different subjects was used in addition to the roughly 700-subject first cohort. To predict cytomegalovirus infection status, the study combined high-throughput TCR immunosequencing, statistical association of individual TCRs with disease status, and machine learning. In a later analysis, previously published TCR beta repertoires from 666 donors were re-analyzed and high-resolution HLA genotyping was added so that TCR occurrence patterns could be studied. Rather than using new phenotypic data, the later analysis identified candidate immune exposures from TCR beta sequences and from how often those sequences occurred across donors. An earlier analysis of approximately 580 of the donors used high-throughput TCR beta sequencing to judge whether each TCR beta V gene segment behaved as functional or pseudogenic. Donor age, sex, ethnicity and CMV serostatus were collected together with the repertoire data. In a later genetic analysis, genome-wide SNP genotypes for about 65% of the 666 donors were used, and that subset was treated as a discovery cohort. All discovery cohort repertoires had been generated on a single sequencing platform. HLA typing included class I and class II loci at four-digit resolution. The number of donors typed differed by locus, with about 620-630 for A, B, C, DRB1 and DQB1, roughly 520 for DQA1, 600 to 610 for DPA1, and some 440 for DPB1. Several DR-DQ haplotypes were handled as single units for association and clustering, since linkage in the cohort was strong. Among 300 to 500 genotyped donors of the cohort, an average of roughly 230,000 unique TCR beta nucleotide sequences was sequenced per donor, of which 15% to 20% were non-productive. General study outcomes and caveats: An earlier analysis of around 540 of the donors showed that most TCR beta V segments appeared in productive rearrangements either about 90% or about 30% of the time, which broadly matched IMGT annotations. Some 16 rarely observed V segments, including chromosome 9 orphons, were excluded from the earlier analysis of just under 600 of the donors because counts were too low. Immune exposure information for the cohort was limited to CMV serostatus. HLA typing was unavailable for some donors at each locus, so association tests used only the typed subset. Presence/absence analyses assumed roughly uniform sequencing depth across donors, an assumption that may not hold. In a later analysis, HLA-associated TCR beta chains were found to be more clonally expanded and to have lower generation probabilities than equally common non-associated chains. According to a later analysis, TCR association rates differed among HLA loci, with DRB1 alleles showing the most associated TCRs and HLA-C alleles showing the fewest. Most CMV-associated TCR beta chains appeared to be HLA-restricted in a later analysis, and the HLA associations seemed to be driven largely by CMV exposure. The study gave a list of 150 to 200 TCR beta chains associated with cytomegalovirus. A later analysis reported that several top co-occurrence clusters appeared linked to parvovirus B19, influenza, CMV and Epstein-Barr virus. In vitro tests confirmed that a few of the cytomegalovirus-associated TCR beta chains recognize cytomegalovirus antigens. A later analysis associated around 16,000 TCR beta sequences with specific HLA alleles at a false discovery rate of 0.05. A cluster of highly shared sequence variants was judged likely to be a technical artifact of the sequencing pipeline. An association between a missense DCLRE1C variant and V-gene and J-gene trimming of TCR beta chains was found in a later genetic analysis and replicated in an independent cohort. The classifier was reported to diagnose cytomegalovirus status with high specificity and sensitivity in both the original and validation cohorts. The authors suggested that the approach could potentially be extended to other disease states and immunological phenotypes. This cohort had only TCR beta chains sequenced, and the lack of alpha or paired-chain data limited which features could be detected. A further reported finding was that TCR beta sequences accurately predicted the HLA-A and HLA-B alleles for most subjects in the first cohort. In a later genetic analysis, fewer N-insertions in productive TCRs were reported among donors in an Asian-associated ancestry cluster than the roughly 710-donor mean. Most TCR sequences were observed very rarely across donors, whereas some public TCRs were present in many individuals. When HLA alleles, especially DR and DQ, strongly co-occurred, TCR associations were difficult to assign to individual alleles. Linkage disequilibrium might explain the correlated functional status among segregating V segments, but an unknown experimental factor could not be excluded.

This clone has a single count. No antigen is known for it. No per-base quality is available; no much larger clone lies one base away. Receptor libraries were prepared by the immunoSEQ multiplex PCR assay. The multiplex PCR relied on a mix of 60 forward primers for TCR Vbeta segments and 13 reverse primers for TCR Jbeta segments. A multiplex PCR assay on genomic DNA amplified the CDR3 region of rearranged TCR beta genes. The Illumina HiSeq System was used to sequence the amplified TCR beta libraries as 87-base-pair reads. Per the authors' processing: A later analysis counted some 74 million unique TCR beta chains across the 600 to 850 repertoires, and about 10 million of these chains were shared by at least two donors. Raw reads were error-corrected and collapsed into unique sequences with a nearest-neighbor algorithm that merged closely related sequences to remove PCR and sequencing errors. CDR3 sequences were aligned to IMGT reference sequences to assign V, D and J gene segments. For a sequence to be retained, a match of at least six nucleotides was required to both a V gene segment and a J gene segment. A rearrangement was called productive if the CDR3 had no stop codons and remained in frame with V and J, and every other rearrangement was called non-productive. Following IMGT convention, CDR3 was defined as the stretch from the second conserved V-encoded cysteine to the conserved J-encoded phenylalanine. The earlier analysis of 450 to 750 of the donors excluded any sequence lacking an unambiguous match to a single V gene segment. In an earlier analysis of roughly 600 of the donors, a V segment was called functional when productive rearrangements were above 56.7%, and segregating when the standard deviation between donors exceeded 5%. To diagnose cytomegalovirus status from the catalog of TCR beta chain sequences, a statistical classification framework was built. V and J gene assignment, in a later analysis, came from comparing TCR nucleotide sequences with IMGT/GENE-DB human TR gene sequences. Using the TCRdist pipeline, a later analysis assigned CDR3 sequences along with most-parsimonious VDJ recombination scenarios. A later analysis defined each TCR beta chain by its CDR3 amino acid sequence plus V-gene family, and excluded reads lacking a unique V-gene family. In a later analysis, a few hundred highly shared, low-generation-probability nucleotide sequences were removed to address suspected cross-contamination and a sequencing artifact. A later analysis calculated a clonal expansion index for each public chain from normalized within-repertoire ranks of inferred template counts. In a later analysis, generation probabilities were computed using a VDJ recombination model fitted to out-of-frame rearrangements, and the results were checked against IGoR. A later analysis scored TCR-TCR, TCR-HLA and TCR-CMV co-occurrence with hypergeometric tests, applying a repertoire-size bias correction to TCR pairs. A later analysis estimated false discovery rates by permuting HLA or CMV assignments 20 times. In a later analysis, co-occurring TCRs were grouped using DBSCAN, and TCRdist sequence similarity was added for clustering within HLA-allele-positive subsets. Repertoires with fewer than 30,000 or more than 120,000 public chains, plus five repertoires with anomalous nucleotide sharing, were excluded from co-occurrence clustering. TCRdb limited this immuneACCESS table to in-frame rearrangements with V and J called. A share of clones is missing; checked studies link under half to unresolved V genes, and the rest is unexplained. The V and J calls and clone size are taken from that table; D and trimming were inferred from the DNA. The table for this sample lists about 130,000 clones; 80% of them were counted only once. 2.2% of the sample comes from the top ten.

The cohort consisted of fewer than 700 healthy bone marrow donors. At the time of sampling, every cohort member was nominally healthy, though immune exposures that went unrecorded were likely present. The donor was CMV seronegative and belonged to the group of 380 or so seronegative cohort members. Each donor provided a peripheral blood sample, and peripheral blood mononuclear cells were used for TCR beta sequencing. Genomic DNA was extracted from the blood cell samples with the Qiagen DNeasy Blood Extraction Kit. The sequenced sample consisted of PBMCs. The clonotype originates from a man aged 30-40 years in good health and CMV-seronegative.

The CDR3 region: CASSKGASGSPYNEQFF. Here is the DNA: TGCGCCAGCAGCAAGGGGGCCAGCGGGAGTCCCTACAATGAGCAGTTCTTC. This chain joins TRBV4-1 to TRBJ2-1; a weak D assignment points to TRBD2 (8 bases agree). From cysteine to phenylalanine, the CDR3 is 17 amino acids long. The read is trimmed to its CDR3 DNA, 51 bases read in frame from base 1. V is pared back by 5 bases and J by 2 bases, with 19 bases lying between the germline termini. For CDR1 and CDR2, the germline V gene lists MGHRA and YSYEKL.